This entry lists 2 T cell receptor beta chains sequenced from one sample in a study of control samples from healthy donors and cancer patients. Produced via immunoSEQ multiplex PCR; TCRdb's table is partial and in-frame only. The sample carries 70,000 or so clones, less than 95% recorded once. The sample was blood. Receptors were obtained from a woman aged 40-49 years in good health.

The chain's CDR3 is CATSRDRISGFLSLNNSPLHF. CDR3 coding DNA: TGTGCCACCAGCAGAGATCGTATAAGTGGGTTTTTGTCCCTAAATAATTCACCCCTCCACTTT. This sequence joins TRBV15 and TRBJ1-6; D is unclear. This CDR3 is built from 21 residues. The germline gives CDR1 LNHNV, CDR2 YYDKDF (reference sequence). V lost 0 bases, J lost 5 bases, and 26 bases lay in between.

The rearrangement uses TRBV4-1 and TRBJ2-2; no clear D. V was cut by 3 bases and J by 4 bases, with 12 bases left in between. The CDR3 has 15 amino acids. Looked up from germline, CDR1 is MGHRA and CDR2 is YSYEKL. For the CDR3, the DNA is TGCGCCAGCAGCCACGGAAAGGGCTTCACCGGGGAGCTGTTTTTT. Its protein is CASSHGKGFTGELFF.